These T cell receptor beta chains were read from a single sample in a study of blood T cell repertoires in COVID-19. Using immunoSEQ multiplex PCR, the repertoire was profiled, and TCRdb retains in-frame clones only, with some absent. The sample carries approximately 250,000 clones, more than 65% recorded once. The material sequenced was peripheral blood. These receptors originate from a man aged 35 to 55 who had recovered from COVID-19. The CDR3 runs from the conserved cysteine through the conserved F or W. Fields, in order: clone size, J gene, V gene, D gene, CDR3 protein, CDR3 DNA. D genes are given only for firm matches. Size tells how often a clone was seen (once, few, many) or the class of an expanded clone, and some rows leave it out.

-,TRBJ2-4,TRBV11-3,TRBD2,CATKRGGDKNIQYF,TGTGCCACCAAGCGGGGGGGCGACAAAAACATTCAGTACTTC
-,TRBJ1-1,TRBV19,TRBD1,CASSRQGRAFF,TGTGCCAGTAGTCGACAGGGCCGAGCTTTCTTT
-,TRBJ1-5,TRBV6-1,-,CASSEEGGGYQPQHF,TGTGCCAGCAGTGAAGAGGGGGGGGGCTATCAGCCCCAGCATTTT
-,TRBJ1-4,TRBV19,-,CASSIARRTNEKLFF,TGTGCCAGTAGTATAGCCCGCAGAACCAATGAAAAACTGTTTTTT
-,TRBJ2-7,TRBV4-3,TRBD2,CASSQDVGGGAYEQYF,TGCGCCAGCAGCCAAGATGTGGGGGGAGGGGCCTACGAGCAGTACTTC
-,TRBJ2-2,TRBV15,TRBD2,CATSRFSGRNTGELFF,TGTGCCACCAGCAGATTTAGCGGGAGGAACACCGGGGAGCTGTTTTTT
-,TRBJ2-7,TRBV29-1,-,CSVEVDNYEQYF,TGCAGCGTTGAGGTGGACAACTACGAGCAGTACTTC
once,TRBJ2-5,TRBV7-9,TRBD2,CASSLGGTSGVQETQYF,TGTGCCAGCAGCTTAGGGGGGACTAGCGGGGTCCAAGAGACCCAGTACTTC
-,TRBJ2-5,TRBV7-2,TRBD2,CASGAGVGETQYF,TGTGCCAGCGGAGCGGGGGTGGGGGAGACCCAGTACTTC
once,TRBJ2-1,TRBV18,TRBD1,CASSPRSGTGYNEQFF,TGTGCCAGCTCACCCCGGTCGGGGACAGGCTACAATGAGCAGTTCTTC
-,TRBJ2-7,TRBV11-3,-,CASSLGSHPSYEQYF,TGTGCCAGCAGCTTGGGGAGCCACCCCTCCTACGAGCAGTACTTC
-,TRBJ2-2,TRBV7-6,TRBD2,CASSVAGANTGELFF,TGTGCCAGTTCCGTTGCGGGAGCGAACACCGGGGAGCTGTTTTTT
-,TRBJ2-1,TRBV5-4,TRBD2,CASSLLAGVMSNEQFF,TGTGCCAGCAGCTTACTAGCGGGAGTTATGAGCAATGAGCAGTTCTTC
once,TRBJ2-3,TRBV19,TRBD2,CASSVLASLADTQYF,TGTGCCAGTAGCGTACTAGCGTCCCTCGCAGATACGCAGTATTTT
-,TRBJ2-3,TRBV11-2,-,CASNKRGINTDTQYF,TGTGCCAGCAACAAAAGGGGTATTAACACAGATACGCAGTATTTT
-,TRBJ2-5,TRBV5-4,TRBD2,CASSGTSGGKETQYF,TGTGCCAGCAGCGGAACTAGCGGTGGCAAAGAGACCCAGTACTTC
once,TRBJ2-2,TRBV30,-,CAWSVRLLEAGELFF,TGTGCCTGGAGTGTACGGCTACTCGAGGCCGGGGAGCTGTTTTTT
-,TRBJ2-5,TRBV5-1,TRBD1,CASSKGQGQETQYF,TGCGCCAGCAGCAAGGGACAGGGCCAAGAGACCCAGTACTTC
-,TRBJ1-2,TRBV25-1,TRBD1,CASSATGYYGYTF,TGTGCCAGCAGTGCGACAGGGTATTACGGCTACACCTTC
-,TRBJ2-7,TRBV12-5,-,CASGLVGSSLAAGAEQYF,TGTGCTAGTGGTTTGGTAGGTTCGTCGCTAGCCGCAGGCGCCGAGCAGTACTTC
once,TRBJ1-6,TRBV6-1,-,CASSEGGSVNSPLHF,TGTGCCAGCAGTGAAGGGGGCTCAGTAAATTCACCCCTCCACTTT
-,TRBJ2-7,TRBV5-1,-,CASSQGSSYEQYF,TGCGCCAGCAGTCAGGGTAGCTCCTACGAGCAGTACTTC
once,TRBJ2-7,TRBV7-2,TRBD2,CASSLRVLAGMGEQYF,TGTGCCAGCAGCTTACGGGTACTAGCGGGGATGGGGGAGCAGTACTTC
-,TRBJ2-3,TRBV12-3/TRBV12-4,TRBD1,CASKTGSTDTQYF,TGTGCCAGCAAGACAGGGAGCACAGATACGCAGTATTTT